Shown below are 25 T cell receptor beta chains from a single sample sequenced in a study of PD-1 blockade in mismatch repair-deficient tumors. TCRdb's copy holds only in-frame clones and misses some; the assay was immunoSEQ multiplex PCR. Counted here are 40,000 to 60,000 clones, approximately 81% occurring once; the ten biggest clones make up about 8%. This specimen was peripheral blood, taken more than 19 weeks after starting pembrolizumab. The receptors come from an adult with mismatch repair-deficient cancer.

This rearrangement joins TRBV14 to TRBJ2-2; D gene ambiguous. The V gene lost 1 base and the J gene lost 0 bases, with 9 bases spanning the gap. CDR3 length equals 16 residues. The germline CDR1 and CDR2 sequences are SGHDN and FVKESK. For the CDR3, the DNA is TGTGCCAGCAGCCAAGCCGTCAACACGAACACCGGGGAGCTGTTTTTT. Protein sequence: CASSQAVNTNTGELFF.

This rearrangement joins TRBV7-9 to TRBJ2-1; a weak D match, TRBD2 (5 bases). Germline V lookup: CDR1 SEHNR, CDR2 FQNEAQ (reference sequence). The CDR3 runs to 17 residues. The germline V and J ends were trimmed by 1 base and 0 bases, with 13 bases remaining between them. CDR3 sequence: CASSLVFTGISYNEQFF. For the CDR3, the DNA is TGTGCCAGCAGCTTAGTATTTACGGGAATCTCCTACAATGAGCAGTTCTTC.

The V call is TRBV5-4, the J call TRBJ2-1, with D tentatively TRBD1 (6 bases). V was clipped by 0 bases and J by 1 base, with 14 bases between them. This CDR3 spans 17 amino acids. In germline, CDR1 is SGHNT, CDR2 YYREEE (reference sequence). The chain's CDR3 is CASSLGGRGRSYNEQFF. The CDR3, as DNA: TGTGCCAGCAGCTTGGGCGGCAGGGGACGATCCTACAATGAGCAGTTCTTC.

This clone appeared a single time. CDR3 sequence: CASSFSYGNSNTEAFF. The CDR3 nucleotides read TGTGCCAGCAGCTTTTCGTACGGGAATTCGAACACTGAAGCTTTCTTT. The chain combines TRBV11-3 with TRBJ1-1; D remains ambiguous. The CDR3 covers 16 residues. V dropped 3 bases and J dropped 1 base, with 15 bases sitting between them. Germline CDR1 SGHNT, CDR2 YENEEA.

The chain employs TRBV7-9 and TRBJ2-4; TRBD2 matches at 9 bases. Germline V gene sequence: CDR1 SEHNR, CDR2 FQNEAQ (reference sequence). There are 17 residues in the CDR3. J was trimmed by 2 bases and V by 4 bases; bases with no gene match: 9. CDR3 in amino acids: CASSSVGGRASKNIQYF. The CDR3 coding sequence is TGTGCCAGCAGCTCAGTCGGCGGGAGGGCCTCCAAAAACATTCAGTACTTC.

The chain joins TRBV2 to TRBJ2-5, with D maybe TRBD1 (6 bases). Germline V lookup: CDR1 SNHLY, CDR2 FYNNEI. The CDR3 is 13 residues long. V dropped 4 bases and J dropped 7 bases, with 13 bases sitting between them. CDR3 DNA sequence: TGTGCCAGCAGTGGGGACACAACCGGGACCCAGTACTTC. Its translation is CASSGDTTGTQYF.

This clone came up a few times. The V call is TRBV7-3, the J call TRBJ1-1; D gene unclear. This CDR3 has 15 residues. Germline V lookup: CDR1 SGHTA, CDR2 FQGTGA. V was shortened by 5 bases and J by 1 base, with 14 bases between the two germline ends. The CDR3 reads CASSLARGPNTEAFF. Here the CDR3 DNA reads TGTGCCAGCAGCCTAGCCCGGGGTCCGAACACTGAAGCTTTCTTT.

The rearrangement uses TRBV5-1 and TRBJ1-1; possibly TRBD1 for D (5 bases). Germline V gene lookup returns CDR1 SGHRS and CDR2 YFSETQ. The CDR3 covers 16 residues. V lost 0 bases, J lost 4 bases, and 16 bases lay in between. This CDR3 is CASSLESGDGSTEAFF. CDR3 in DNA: TGCGCCAGCAGCTTGGAATCGGGGGACGGCAGCACTGAAGCTTTCTTT.

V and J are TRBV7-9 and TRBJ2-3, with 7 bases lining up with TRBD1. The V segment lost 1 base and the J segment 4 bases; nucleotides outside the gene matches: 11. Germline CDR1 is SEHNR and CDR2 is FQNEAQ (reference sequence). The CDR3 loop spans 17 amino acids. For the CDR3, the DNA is TGTGCCAGCAGCTTAGGAGACAGGGTTCAGAGTTCAGATACGCAGTATTTT. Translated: CASSLGDRVQSSDTQYF. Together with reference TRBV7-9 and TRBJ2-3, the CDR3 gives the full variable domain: DTGVSQNPRHKITKRGQNVTFRCDPISEHNRLYWYRQTLGQGPEFLTYFQNEAQLEKSRLLSDRFSAERPKGSFSTLEIQRTEQGDSAMYLCASSLGDRVQSSDTQYFGPGTRLTVL.

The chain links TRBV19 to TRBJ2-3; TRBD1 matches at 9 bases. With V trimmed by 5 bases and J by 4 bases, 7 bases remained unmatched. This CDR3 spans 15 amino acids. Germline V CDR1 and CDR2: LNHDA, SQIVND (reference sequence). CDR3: CASSLQGARADTQYF. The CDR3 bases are TGTGCCAGTAGTTTACAGGGGGCGCGGGCAGATACGCAGTATTTT.

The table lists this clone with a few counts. The CDR3 bases are TGTGCCAGTAGTATCGGGAGTCTCTACGAGCAGTACTTC. This encodes CASSIGSLYEQYF. The chain is built from TRBV19 and TRBJ2-7; possibly TRBD2 for D (6 bases). V lost 3 bases and J 3 bases, leaving 9 bases between the germline ends. The CDR3 is 13 residues long. Germline-derived CDR1 and CDR2 are LNHDA and SQIVND (reference sequence).

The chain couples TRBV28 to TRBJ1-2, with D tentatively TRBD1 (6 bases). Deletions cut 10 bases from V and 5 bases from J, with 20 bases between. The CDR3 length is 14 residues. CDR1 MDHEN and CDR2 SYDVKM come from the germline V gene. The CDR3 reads CAMQKAGRGYGYTF. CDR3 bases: TGTGCCATGCAGAAGGCAGGGAGGGGGTATGGCTACACCTTC.

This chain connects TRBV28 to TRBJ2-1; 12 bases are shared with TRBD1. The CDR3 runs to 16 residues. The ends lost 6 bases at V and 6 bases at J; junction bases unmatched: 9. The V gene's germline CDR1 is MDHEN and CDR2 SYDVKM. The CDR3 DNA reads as TGTGCCAGCAGCACCTTTGGGACAGGGGGCTCCAATGAGCAGTTCTTC. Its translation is CASSTFGTGGSNEQFF.

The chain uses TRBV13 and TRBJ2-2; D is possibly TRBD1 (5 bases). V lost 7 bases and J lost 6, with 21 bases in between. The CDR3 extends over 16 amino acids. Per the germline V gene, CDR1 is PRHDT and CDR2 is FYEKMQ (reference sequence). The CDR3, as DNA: TGTGCCAGCACCCCAGGGAACAGTCGGACCGCCGGGGAGCTGTTTTTT. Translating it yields CASTPGNSRTAGELFF.

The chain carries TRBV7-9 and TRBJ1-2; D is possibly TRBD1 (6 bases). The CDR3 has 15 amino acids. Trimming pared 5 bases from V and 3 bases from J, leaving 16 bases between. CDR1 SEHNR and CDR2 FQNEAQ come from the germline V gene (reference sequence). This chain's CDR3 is CASSNDRRNHYGYTF. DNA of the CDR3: TGTGCCAGCAGCAATGACAGGAGAAATCACTATGGCTACACCTTC.

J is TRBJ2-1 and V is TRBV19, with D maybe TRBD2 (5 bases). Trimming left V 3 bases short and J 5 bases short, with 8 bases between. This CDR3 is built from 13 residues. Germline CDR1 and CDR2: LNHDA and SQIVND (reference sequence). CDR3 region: CASSMDFNNEQFF. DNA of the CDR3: TGTGCCAGTAGTATGGACTTCAACAATGAGCAGTTCTTC.

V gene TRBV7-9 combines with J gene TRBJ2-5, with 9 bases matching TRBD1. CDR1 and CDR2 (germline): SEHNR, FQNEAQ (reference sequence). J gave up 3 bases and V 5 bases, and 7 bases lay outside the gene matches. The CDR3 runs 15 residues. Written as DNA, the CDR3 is TGTGCCAGCAGCCGGGGACAGGGAGGGAAAGAGACCCAGTACTTC. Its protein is CASSRGQGGKETQYF.

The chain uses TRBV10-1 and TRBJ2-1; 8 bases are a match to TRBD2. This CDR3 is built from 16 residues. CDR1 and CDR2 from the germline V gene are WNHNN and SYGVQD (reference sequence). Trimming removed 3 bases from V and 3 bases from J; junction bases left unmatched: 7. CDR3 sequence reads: CASSDPTGRGYNEQFF. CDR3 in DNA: TGCGCCAGCAGTGACCCTACCGGGAGGGGCTACAATGAGCAGTTCTTC.

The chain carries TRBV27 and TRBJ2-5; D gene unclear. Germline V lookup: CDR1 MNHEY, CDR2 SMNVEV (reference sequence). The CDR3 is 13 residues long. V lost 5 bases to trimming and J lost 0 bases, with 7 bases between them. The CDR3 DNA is TGTGCCAGCAGTCCGACGTACCAAGAGACCCAGTACTTC. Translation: CASSPTYQETQYF.

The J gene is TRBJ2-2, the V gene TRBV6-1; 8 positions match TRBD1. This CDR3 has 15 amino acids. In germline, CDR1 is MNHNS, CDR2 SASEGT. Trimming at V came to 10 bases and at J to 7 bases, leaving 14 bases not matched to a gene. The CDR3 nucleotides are TGTGCCACCCTGGAGGGCAGGGGGCGCGGCGGGGAGCTGTTTTTT. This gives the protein CATLEGRGRGGELFF.

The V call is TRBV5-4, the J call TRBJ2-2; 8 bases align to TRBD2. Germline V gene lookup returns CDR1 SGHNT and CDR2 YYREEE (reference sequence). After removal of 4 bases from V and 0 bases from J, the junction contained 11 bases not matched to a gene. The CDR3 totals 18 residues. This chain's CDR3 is CASSAQRLAGPNTGELFF. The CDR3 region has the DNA TGTGCCAGCAGCGCCCAACGATTAGCGGGACCGAACACCGGGGAGCTGTTTTTT.

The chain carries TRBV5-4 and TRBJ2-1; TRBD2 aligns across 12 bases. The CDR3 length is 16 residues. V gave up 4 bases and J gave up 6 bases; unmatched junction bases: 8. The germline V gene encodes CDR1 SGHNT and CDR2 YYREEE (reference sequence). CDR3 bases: TGTGCCAGCAGCAGGCCGCGACTAGCGGGAGCCAATGAGCAGTTCTTC. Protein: CASSRPRLAGANEQFF.

Here the CDR3 DNA reads TGTGCCAGCAGCCAGGCCGGGACTACCTACGAGCAGTACTTC. This encodes CASSQAGTTYEQYF. This chain connects TRBV6-5 to TRBJ2-7, with 7 bases matching TRBD2. The CDR3 consists of 14 residues. Trimming at V came to 6 bases and at J to 2 bases, leaving 7 bases not matched to a gene. In germline, CDR1 is MNHEY, CDR2 SVGAGI.

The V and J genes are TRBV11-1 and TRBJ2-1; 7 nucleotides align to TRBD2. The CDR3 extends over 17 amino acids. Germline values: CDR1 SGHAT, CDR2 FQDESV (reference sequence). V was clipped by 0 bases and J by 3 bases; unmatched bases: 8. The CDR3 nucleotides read TGTGCCAGCAGCTTAGCGCCGTCCGGGACTAACTACAATGAGCAGTTCTTC. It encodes CASSLAPSGTNYNEQFF.

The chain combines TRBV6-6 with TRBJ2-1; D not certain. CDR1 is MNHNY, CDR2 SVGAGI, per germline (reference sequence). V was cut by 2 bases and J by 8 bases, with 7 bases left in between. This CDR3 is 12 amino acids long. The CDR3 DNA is TGTGCCAGCAGTTACAAGGGCGATGAGCAGTTCTTC. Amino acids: CASSYKGDEQFF.